Listed here are 22 T cell receptor beta chains from one sample, sequenced in a study of blood T cell repertoires in COVID-19. Assay used: immunoSEQ multiplex PCR; TCRdb lists only in-frame clones, some missing. The top ten clones hold roughly 0.9% of a sample with a few hundred thousand clones, approximately 90% of them seen once. The sequencing sample was made of PBMCs or T cells enriched from blood (not recorded which). Source of these receptors: a woman in her 40s who had been exposed to COVID-19.

The chain carries TRBV19 and TRBJ2-7; tentative D call: TRBD1 (5 bases). Germline V gives CDR1 LNHDA, CDR2 SQIVND (reference sequence). CDR3 length: 13 residues. The V gene lost 4 bases and the J gene lost 2 bases, with 9 bases spanning the gap. The CDR3 DNA reads TGTGCCAGTAGTAGCGGACAACCCTACGAGCAGTACTTC. This sequence encodes CASSSGQPYEQYF.

The CDR3 bases are TGTGCCAGTAGTACCCGGACAGGGACGACTGAAGCTTTCTTT. Amino acid sequence: CASSTRTGTTEAFF. The chain joins TRBV19 to TRBJ1-1; 8 bases map to TRBD1. Germline loops: CDR1 LNHDA, CDR2 SQIVND (reference sequence). The length of the CDR3 is 14 residues. V trimming: 4 bases; J trimming: 5 bases; junction bases outside the gene matches: 6.

This clone has a handful of counts. This CDR3 reads CASSGGGDQPQHF. In DNA, the CDR3 is TGTGCCAGCTCAGGGGGCGGTGATCAGCCCCAGCATTTT. This chain links TRBV2 with TRBJ1-5, with 8 bases that match TRBD1. Losses at the gene ends were 8 bases for V and 5 bases for J; bases not matched to a gene: 5. The CDR3 length is 13 residues. The germline CDR1 and CDR2 sequences are SNHLY and FYNNEI.

V gene TRBV7-2 combines with J gene TRBJ1-3; possible D gene TRBD1, 6 bases. CDR1 and CDR2 (germline): SGHTA, FQGNSA. This CDR3 is 17 amino acids long. The V end lost 4 bases, the J end lost 0 bases, and 16 bases lay between the germline ends. CDR3 sequence reads: CASSWVGAEFSGNTIYF. CDR3 sequence (DNA): TGTGCCAGCAGCTGGGTGGGGGCCGAGTTCTCTGGAAACACCATATATTTT.

The chain has TRBV6-4 and TRBJ2-2; possibly TRBD2 for D (6 bases). V was cut by 4 bases and J by 1 base, with 7 bases left in between. In germline, CDR1 is MRHNA, CDR2 SNTAGT. The CDR3 consists of 14 residues. CDR3: CASSVEGNTGELFF. CDR3 in DNA: TGTGCCAGCAGTGTGGAGGGGAACACCGGGGAGCTGTTTTTT.

The genes are TRBV30 and TRBJ2-2; a possible D gene is TRBD1 (6 bases). CDR3 length: 14 amino acids. Germline V gives CDR1 GTSNPN, CDR2 SVGIG (reference sequence). Trimming stripped 2 bases from V and 3 bases from J, with 10 bases between. The CDR3 protein is CAWSWGQDTGELFF. CDR3 DNA: TGTGCCTGGAGTTGGGGGCAGGACACCGGGGAGCTGTTTTTT.

The V and J genes are TRBV7-3 and TRBJ2-7, with 14 nucleotides matching TRBD2. The CDR3 has 15 amino acids. CDR1 SGHTA and CDR2 FQGTGA come from the germline V gene. Trimming cost V 4 bases and J 5 bases; bases outside gene matches: 4. The CDR3, as DNA: TGTGCCAGCAGCTCCAGGACTAGCGGGGGGAACGAGCAGTACTTC. Translating it yields CASSSRTSGGNEQYF.

This chain uses TRBV7-3 with TRBJ2-1; 11 nucleotides match TRBD2. Germline-derived CDR1 and CDR2 are SGHTA and FQGTGA. The CDR3 is 15 residues long. Trimming at V came to 3 bases and at J to 4 bases, leaving 2 bases not matched to a gene. CDR3 amino acids: CASSFSSGGYNEQFF. In DNA, the CDR3 is TGTGCCAGCAGCTTCTCTAGCGGGGGGTACAATGAGCAGTTCTTC.

V and J are TRBV19 and TRBJ2-1; 10 nucleotides match TRBD2. V lost 7 bases to trimming and J lost 8 bases; unmatched junction nucleotides: 11. This CDR3 has 15 residues. Germline CDR1 reads LNHDA; CDR2 reads SQIVND (reference sequence). The CDR3 nucleotides are TGTGCCAGTACCCAACTAGGGCTAGCGGGAGATGAGCAGTTCTTC. The encoded protein is CASTQLGLAGDEQFF.

This clone was counted once. V is TRBV11-3 and J is TRBJ2-7; D not certain. The V gene's germline CDR1 is SGHNT and CDR2 YENEEA. The CDR3 consists of 13 residues. Trimming shortened V by 1 base and J by 1 base, and 5 bases separated the two germline ends. The CDR3 DNA is TGTGCCAGCAGCTTAGCAGTTTCCTACGAGCAGTACTTC. It is translated as CASSLAVSYEQYF.

The chain joins TRBV29-1 to TRBJ2-1; D is ambiguous. Trimming removed 0 bases at V and 3 bases at J, with 9 bases between. The V gene's germline CDR1 is SQVTM and CDR2 ANQGSEA. The CDR3 extends over 14 amino acids. CDR3 protein: CSVEDFSGYNEQFF. For the CDR3, the DNA is TGCAGCGTTGAAGATTTTTCGGGCTACAATGAGCAGTTCTTC.

This clone was seen only once. This chain connects TRBV6-2 or TRBV6-3 to TRBJ1-1; TRBD1 might be the D (6 bases). This CDR3 contains 14 residues. The germline V gene encodes CDR1 MNHEY and CDR2 SVGEGT. V was cut by 4 bases and J by 1 base, with 10 bases left in between. The CDR3 spells CASSLAGENTEAFF. The CDR3 DNA reads TGTGCCAGCAGTTTGGCAGGGGAGAACACTGAAGCTTTCTTT.

The J gene is TRBJ1-6, the V gene TRBV24-1, with a weak D call TRBD1 (5 bases). Germline values: CDR1 KGHDR, CDR2 SFDVKD. Trimming took 1 base from V and 16 from J, leaving 10 bases between them. This CDR3 has 12 residues. CDR3 protein: CATSDLKGTLHF. CDR3 coding DNA: TGTGCCACCAGTGATTTAAAGGGGACTCTCCACTTT.

V usage is TRBV9 and J usage is TRBJ2-3; tentatively, D is TRBD1 (5 bases). CDR1 is SGDLS and CDR2 is YYNGEE in the germline V gene. The CDR3 loop spans 15 amino acids. Trimming took off 0 bases at V and 3 bases at J, with 11 bases between the two ends. CDR3 sequence reads: CASSVDGRETDTQYF. In DNA, the CDR3 is TGTGCCAGCAGCGTAGACGGCAGGGAAACAGATACGCAGTATTTT.

This clone came up once. This chain uses TRBV7-6 with TRBJ2-5, with D possibly matching TRBD2 (8 bases). Looked up from germline, CDR1 is SGHVS and CDR2 is FNYEAQ. V was trimmed by 3 bases and J by 7 bases, leaving 18 bases between them. The CDR3 is 15 residues long. The CDR3 reads CASSFNRDSGGTQYF. CDR3 DNA sequence: TGTGCCAGCAGCTTCAACCGGGACAGCGGGGGGACCCAGTACTTC.

This clone was recorded once. The chain employs TRBV27 and TRBJ2-7; TRBD2 matches 12 bases. This CDR3 contains 13 residues. Germline V gene lookup returns CDR1 MNHEY and CDR2 SMNVEV (reference sequence). V lost 5 bases, J lost 7 bases, and 3 bases stayed unmatched. The chain's CDR3 is CASSTTSGSEQYF. In DNA form, the CDR3 reads TGTGCCAGCAGTACGACTAGCGGGAGTGAGCAGTACTTC.

The chain recombines TRBV7-2 with TRBJ1-1; no reliable D call. Deletions cut 1 base from V and 7 bases from J, with 13 bases between. CDR3 size: 14 residues. Germline CDR1 SGHTA, CDR2 FQGNSA. CDR3 protein: CASSLVEGSFEAFF. CDR3 nucleotide sequence: TGTGCCAGCAGCTTAGTAGAGGGCTCCTTTGAAGCTTTCTTT.

In its sample, this clone was seen once. The rearrangement uses TRBV24-1 and TRBJ2-4; 8 bases agree with TRBD1. Per germline, CDR1 KGHDR and CDR2 SFDVKD. This CDR3 comprises 17 residues. The trim removed 2 bases at V and 5 bases at J, leaving 10 bases unmatched. CDR3 nucleotide sequence: TGTGCCACCAGTGATTCCGACTCCGGGACAGGTCAAAACATTCAGTACTTC. Protein product: CATSDSDSGTGQNIQYF.

This chain joins TRBV6-1 and TRBJ1-2; the D is unclear. CDR1 and CDR2 from the germline V gene are MNHNS and SASEGT. Trimming removed 1 base at V and 4 bases at J, with 7 bases between. CDR3 length equals 13 residues. CDR3 coding DNA: TGTGCCAGCAGTGAAGGGGCAGGCTATGGCTACACCTTC. This encodes CASSEGAGYGYTF.

The chain uses TRBV5-4 and TRBJ2-7; 8 nucleotides agree with TRBD2. J was trimmed by 2 bases and V by 0 bases; bases with no gene match: 4. This CDR3 region has 15 residues. Looked up from germline, CDR1 is SGHNT and CDR2 is YYREEE (reference sequence). This CDR3 is CASSLAGGATYEQYF. The CDR3 DNA reads as TGTGCCAGCAGCTTGGCCGGGGGGGCCACCTACGAGCAGTACTTC.

V is TRBV7-2 and J is TRBJ1-1; D unclear. In germline, CDR1 is SGHTA, CDR2 FQGNSA. Trimming took off 5 bases at V and 4 bases at J, with 17 bases between the two ends. The CDR3 has 15 amino acids. The CDR3 here is CASSQTGVFSTEAFF. CDR3 sequence (DNA): TGTGCCAGCAGCCAAACCGGGGTTTTTAGCACTGAAGCTTTCTTT.

V gene TRBV5-1 combines with J gene TRBJ1-1; D is perhaps TRBD1 (6 bases). Between the trimmed V and J ends, which lost 3 bases and 7 bases, there was a span of 13 bases. This CDR3 has 13 amino acids. Looked up from germline, CDR1 is SGHRS and CDR2 is YFSETQ. In DNA, the CDR3 is TGCGCCAGCAGCTCACAAACCAGGGGTGAAGCTTTCTTT. Encoded protein: CASSSQTRGEAFF.